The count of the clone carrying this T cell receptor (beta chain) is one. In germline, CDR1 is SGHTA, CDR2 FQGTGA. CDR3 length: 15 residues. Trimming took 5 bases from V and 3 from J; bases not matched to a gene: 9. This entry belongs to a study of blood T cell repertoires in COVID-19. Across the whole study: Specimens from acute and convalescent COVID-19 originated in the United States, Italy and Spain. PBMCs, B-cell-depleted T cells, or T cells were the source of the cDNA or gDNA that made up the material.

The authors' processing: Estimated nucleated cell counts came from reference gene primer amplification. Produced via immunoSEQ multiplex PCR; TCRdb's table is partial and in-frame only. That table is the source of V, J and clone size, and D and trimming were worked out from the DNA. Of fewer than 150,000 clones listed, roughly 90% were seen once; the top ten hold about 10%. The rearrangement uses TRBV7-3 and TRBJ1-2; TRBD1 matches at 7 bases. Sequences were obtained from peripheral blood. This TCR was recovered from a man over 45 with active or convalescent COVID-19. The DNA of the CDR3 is TGTGCCAGCAGCCCATCGACAGGGAAAGACTATGGCTACACCTTC. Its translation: CASSPSTGKDYGYTF.